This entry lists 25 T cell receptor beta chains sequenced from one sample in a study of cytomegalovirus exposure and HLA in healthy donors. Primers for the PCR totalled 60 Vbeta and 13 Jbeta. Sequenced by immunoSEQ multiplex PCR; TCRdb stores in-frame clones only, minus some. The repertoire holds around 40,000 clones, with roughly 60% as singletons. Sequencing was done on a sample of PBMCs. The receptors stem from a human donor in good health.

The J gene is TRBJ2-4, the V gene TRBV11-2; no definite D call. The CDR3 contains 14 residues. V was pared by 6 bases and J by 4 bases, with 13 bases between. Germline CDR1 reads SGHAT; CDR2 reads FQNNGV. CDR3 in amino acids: CASSSLIRKNIQYF. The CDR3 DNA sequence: TGTGCCAGCAGTTCCCTTATTAGAAAAAACATTCAGTACTTC.

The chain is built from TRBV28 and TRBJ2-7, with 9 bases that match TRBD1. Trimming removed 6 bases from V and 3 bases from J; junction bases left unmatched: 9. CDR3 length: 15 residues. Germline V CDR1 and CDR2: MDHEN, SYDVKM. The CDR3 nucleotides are TGTGCCAGCAGCCCAGCTTCGACAGGGGGCTACGAGCAGTACTTC. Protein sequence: CASSPASTGGYEQYF.

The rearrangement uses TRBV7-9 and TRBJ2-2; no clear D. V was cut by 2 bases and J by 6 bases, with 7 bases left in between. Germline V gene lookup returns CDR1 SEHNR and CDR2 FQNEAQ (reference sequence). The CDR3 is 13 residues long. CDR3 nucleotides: TGTGCCAGCAGCTTACTTCCGTCCGGGGAGCTGTTTTTT. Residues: CASSLLPSGELFF.

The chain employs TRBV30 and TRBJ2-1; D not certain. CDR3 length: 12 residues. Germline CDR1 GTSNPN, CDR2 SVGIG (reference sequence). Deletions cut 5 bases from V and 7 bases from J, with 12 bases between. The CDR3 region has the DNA TGTGCCTGGTCTAGAGAAATTAATGAGCAGTTCTTC. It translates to CAWSREINEQFF.

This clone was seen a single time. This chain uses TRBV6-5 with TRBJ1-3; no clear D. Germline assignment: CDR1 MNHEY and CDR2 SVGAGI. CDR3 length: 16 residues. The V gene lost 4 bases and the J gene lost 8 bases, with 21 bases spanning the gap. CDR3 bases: TGTGCCAGCAGTTCCGACACCCAGCGGGGTACGGACACCATATATTTT. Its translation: CASSSDTQRGTDTIYF.

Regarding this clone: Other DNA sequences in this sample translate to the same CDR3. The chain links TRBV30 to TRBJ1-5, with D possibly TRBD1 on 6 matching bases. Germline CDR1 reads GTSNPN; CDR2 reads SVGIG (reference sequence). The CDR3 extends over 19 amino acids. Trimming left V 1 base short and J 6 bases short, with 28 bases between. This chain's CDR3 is CAWSGGPYGQSVRAQPQHF. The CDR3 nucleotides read TGTGCCTGGAGTGGGGGGCCCTACGGACAGTCAGTCCGAGCTCAGCCCCAGCATTTT.

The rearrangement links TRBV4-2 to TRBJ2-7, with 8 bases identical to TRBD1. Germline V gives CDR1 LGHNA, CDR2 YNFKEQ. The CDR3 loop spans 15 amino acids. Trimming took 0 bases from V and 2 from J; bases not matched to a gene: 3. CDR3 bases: TGTGCCAGCAGCCAAGACGACAGGGGAACCTACGAGCAGTACTTC. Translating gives CASSQDDRGTYEQYF.

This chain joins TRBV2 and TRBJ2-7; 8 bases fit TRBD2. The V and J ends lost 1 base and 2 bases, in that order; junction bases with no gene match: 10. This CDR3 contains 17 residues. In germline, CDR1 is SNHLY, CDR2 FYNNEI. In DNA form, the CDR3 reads TGTGCCAGCAGTGAAGGGGAAGGGGCGGGGGGCCCCTACGAGCAGTACTTC. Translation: CASSEGEGAGGPYEQYF. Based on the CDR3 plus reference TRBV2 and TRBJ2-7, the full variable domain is EPEVTQTPSHQVTQMGQEVILRCVPISNHLYFYWYRQILGQKVEFLVSFYNNEISEKSEIFDDQFSVERPDGSNFTLKIRSTKLEDSAMYFCASSEGEGAGGPYEQYFGPGTRLTVT.

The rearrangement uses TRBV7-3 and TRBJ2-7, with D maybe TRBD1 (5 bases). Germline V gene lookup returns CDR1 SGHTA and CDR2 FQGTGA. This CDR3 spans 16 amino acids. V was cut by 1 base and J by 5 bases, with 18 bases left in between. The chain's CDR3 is CASSLMGSRGPHEQYF. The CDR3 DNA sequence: TGTGCCAGCAGCTTAATGGGGTCTAGGGGCCCCCACGAGCAGTACTTC.

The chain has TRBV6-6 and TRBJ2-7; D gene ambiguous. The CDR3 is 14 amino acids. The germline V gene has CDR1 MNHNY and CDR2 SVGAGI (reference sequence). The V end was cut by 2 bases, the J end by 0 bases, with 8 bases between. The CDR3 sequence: CASSYAASSYEQYF. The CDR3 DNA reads TGTGCCAGCAGTTACGCCGCCAGCTCCTACGAGCAGTACTTC.

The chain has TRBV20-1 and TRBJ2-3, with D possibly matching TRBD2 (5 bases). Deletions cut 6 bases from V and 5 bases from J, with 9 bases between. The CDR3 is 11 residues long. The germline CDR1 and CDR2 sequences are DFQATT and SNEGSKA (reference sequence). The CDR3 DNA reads TGCAGTGCAGGGCGGGTAGATACGCAGTATTTT. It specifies CSAGRVDTQYF.

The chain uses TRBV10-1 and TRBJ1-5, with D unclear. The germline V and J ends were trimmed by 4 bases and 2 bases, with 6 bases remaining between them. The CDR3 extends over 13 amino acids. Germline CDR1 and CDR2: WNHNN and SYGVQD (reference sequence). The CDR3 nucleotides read TGCGCCAGCAGTGTTACGGGCAATCAGCCCCAGCATTTT. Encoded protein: CASSVTGNQPQHF.

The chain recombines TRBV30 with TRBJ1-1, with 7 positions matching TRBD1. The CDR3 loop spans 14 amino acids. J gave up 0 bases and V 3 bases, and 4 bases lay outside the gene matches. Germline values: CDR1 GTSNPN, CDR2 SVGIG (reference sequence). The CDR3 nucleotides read TGTGCCTGGAGGGCGGGACAGTTGAACACTGAAGCTTTCTTT. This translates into CAWRAGQLNTEAFF.

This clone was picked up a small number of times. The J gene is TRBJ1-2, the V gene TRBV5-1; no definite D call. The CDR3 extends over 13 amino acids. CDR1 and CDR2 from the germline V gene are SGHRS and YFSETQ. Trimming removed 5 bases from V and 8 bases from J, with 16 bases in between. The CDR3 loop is CASRGYQTGGYTF. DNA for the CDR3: TGCGCCAGCAGAGGTTACCAGACCGGGGGCTACACCTTC.

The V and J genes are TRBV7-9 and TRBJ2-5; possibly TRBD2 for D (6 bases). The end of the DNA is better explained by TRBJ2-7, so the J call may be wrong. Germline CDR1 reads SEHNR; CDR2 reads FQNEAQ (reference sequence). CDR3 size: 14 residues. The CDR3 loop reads CASSYGSSVYEQYF. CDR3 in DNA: TGTGCCAGCAGCTACGGGTCTAGCGTCTACGAGCAGTACTTC.

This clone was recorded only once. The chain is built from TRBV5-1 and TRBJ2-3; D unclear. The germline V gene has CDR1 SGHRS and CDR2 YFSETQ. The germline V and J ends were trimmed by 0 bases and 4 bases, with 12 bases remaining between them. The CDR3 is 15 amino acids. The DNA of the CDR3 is TGCGCCAGCAGCTTGGCCCAACTCAACGCAGATACGCAGTATTTT. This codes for CASSLAQLNADTQYF.

CDR3 nucleotide sequence: TGTGCCAGCAGTTACGGGTGGGGCAGGTCAGGAGAAAAACTGTTTTTT. The encoded protein is CASSYGWGRSGEKLFF. The gene calls are TRBV6-5 and TRBJ1-4, with D possibly matching TRBD1 (5 bases). V lost 2 bases to trimming and J lost 8 bases, with 18 bases between them. The CDR3 length is 16 residues. Looked up from germline, CDR1 is MNHEY and CDR2 is SVGAGI.

DNA for the CDR3: TGTGCCAGCAAGTCCGCGGATAATTCACCCCTCCACTTT. Its protein is CASKSADNSPLHF. This rearrangement joins TRBV2 to TRBJ1-6; D remains ambiguous. The V gene's germline CDR1 is SNHLY and CDR2 FYNNEI. This CDR3 has 13 residues. V was trimmed by 7 bases and J by 5 bases, leaving 9 bases between them.

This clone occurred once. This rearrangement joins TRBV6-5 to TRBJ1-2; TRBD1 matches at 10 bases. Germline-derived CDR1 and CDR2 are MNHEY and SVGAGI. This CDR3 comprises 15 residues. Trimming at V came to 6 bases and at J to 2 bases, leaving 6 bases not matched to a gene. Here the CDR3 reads CASSAPGQGNYGYTF. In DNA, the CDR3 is TGTGCCAGCAGCGCACCGGGACAGGGGAACTATGGCTACACCTTC.

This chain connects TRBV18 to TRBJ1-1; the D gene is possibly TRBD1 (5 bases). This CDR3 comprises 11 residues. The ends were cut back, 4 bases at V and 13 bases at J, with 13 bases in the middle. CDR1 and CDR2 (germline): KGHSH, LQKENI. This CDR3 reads CASSHGGGVFF. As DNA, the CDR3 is TGTGCCAGCTCACACGGGGGAGGTGTTTTCTTT.

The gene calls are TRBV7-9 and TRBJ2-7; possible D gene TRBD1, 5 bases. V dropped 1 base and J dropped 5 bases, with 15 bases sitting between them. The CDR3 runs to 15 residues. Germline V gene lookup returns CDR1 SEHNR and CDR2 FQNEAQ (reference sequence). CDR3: CASSLVGQGPHEQYF. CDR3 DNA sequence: TGTGCCAGCAGCTTAGTGGGGCAGGGCCCCCACGAGCAGTACTTC.

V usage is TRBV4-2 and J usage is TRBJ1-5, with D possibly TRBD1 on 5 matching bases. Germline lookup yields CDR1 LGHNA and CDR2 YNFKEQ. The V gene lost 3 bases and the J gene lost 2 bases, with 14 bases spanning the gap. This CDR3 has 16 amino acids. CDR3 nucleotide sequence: TGTGCCAGCAGCCAGAGCCCGGGGGGAGGCAATCAGCCCCAGCATTTT. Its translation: CASSQSPGGGNQPQHF.

CDR3 coding DNA: TGTGCCTGGAAAGGACAGGGAAATTCACCCCTCCACTTT. Amino acids: CAWKGQGNSPLHF. The chain uses TRBV30 and TRBJ1-6, with 8 bases aligning to TRBD1. V lost 4 bases, J lost 7 bases, and 3 bases stayed unmatched. The germline CDR1 and CDR2 sequences are GTSNPN and SVGIG (reference sequence). This CDR3 is 13 amino acids long.

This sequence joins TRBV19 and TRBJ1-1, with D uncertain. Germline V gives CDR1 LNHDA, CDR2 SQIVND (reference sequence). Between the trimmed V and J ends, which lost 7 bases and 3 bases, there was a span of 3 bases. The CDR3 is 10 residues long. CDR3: CASKHTEAFF. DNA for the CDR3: TGTGCCAGTAAGCACACTGAAGCTTTCTTT.

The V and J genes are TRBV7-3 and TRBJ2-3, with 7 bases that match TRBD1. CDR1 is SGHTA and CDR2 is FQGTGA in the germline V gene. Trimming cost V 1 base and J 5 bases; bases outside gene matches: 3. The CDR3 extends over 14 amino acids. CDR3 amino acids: CASSLMSGGDTQYF. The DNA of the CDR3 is TGTGCCAGCAGCTTAATGTCAGGGGGAGATACGCAGTATTTT.